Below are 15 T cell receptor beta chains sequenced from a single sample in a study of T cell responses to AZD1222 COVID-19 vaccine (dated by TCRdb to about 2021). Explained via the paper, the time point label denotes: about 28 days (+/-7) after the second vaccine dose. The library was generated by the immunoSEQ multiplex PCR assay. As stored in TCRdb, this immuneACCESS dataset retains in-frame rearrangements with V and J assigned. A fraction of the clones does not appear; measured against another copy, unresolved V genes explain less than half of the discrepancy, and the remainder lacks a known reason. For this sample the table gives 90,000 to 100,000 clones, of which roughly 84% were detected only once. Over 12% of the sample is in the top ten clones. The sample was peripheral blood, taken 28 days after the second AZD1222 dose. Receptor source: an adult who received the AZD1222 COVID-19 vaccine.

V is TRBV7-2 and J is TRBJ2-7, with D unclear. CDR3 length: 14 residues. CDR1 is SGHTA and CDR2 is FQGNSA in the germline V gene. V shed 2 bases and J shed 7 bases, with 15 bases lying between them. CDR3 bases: TGTGCCAGCAGCTTATCCGCAGGACCCGCGGAGCAGTACTTC. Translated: CASSLSAGPAEQYF.

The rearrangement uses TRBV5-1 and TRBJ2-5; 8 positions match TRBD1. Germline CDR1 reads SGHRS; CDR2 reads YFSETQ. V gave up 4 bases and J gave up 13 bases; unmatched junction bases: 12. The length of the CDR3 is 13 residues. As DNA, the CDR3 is TGCGCCAGCAGCGCAGACTCAGGGGGCAATGGGTACTTC. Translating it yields CASSADSGGNGYF.

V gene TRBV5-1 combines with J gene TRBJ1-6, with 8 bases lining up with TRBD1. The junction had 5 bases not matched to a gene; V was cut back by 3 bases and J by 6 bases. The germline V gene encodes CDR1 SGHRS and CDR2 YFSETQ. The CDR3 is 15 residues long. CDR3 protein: CASSSDRVGNSPLHF. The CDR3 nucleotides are TGCGCCAGCAGCTCGGACAGGGTGGGTAATTCACCCCTCCACTTT. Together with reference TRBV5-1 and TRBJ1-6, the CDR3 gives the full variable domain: KAGVTQTPRYLIKTRGQQVTLSCSPISGHRSVSWYQQTPGQGLQFLFEYFSETQRNKGNFPGRFSGRQFSNSRSEMNVSTLELGDSALYLCASSSDRVGNSPLHFGNGTRLTVT.

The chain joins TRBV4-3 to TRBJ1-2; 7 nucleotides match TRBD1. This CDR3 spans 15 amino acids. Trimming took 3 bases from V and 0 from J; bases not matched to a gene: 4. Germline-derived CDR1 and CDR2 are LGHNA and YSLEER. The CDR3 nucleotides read TGCGCCAGCAGCCAGACAGGGACGTCTAACTATGGCTACACCTTC. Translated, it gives CASSQTGTSNYGYTF.

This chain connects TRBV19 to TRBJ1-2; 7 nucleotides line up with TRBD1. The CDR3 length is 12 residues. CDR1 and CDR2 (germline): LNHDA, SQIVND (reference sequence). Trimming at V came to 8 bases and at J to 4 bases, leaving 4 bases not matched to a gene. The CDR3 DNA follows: TGTGCCAGTGTCGACAGGGCCTATGGCTACACCTTC. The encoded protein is CASVDRAYGYTF.

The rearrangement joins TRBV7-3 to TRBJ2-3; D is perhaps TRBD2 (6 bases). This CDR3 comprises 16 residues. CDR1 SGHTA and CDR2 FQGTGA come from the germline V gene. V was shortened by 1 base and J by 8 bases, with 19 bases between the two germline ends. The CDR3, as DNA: TGTGCCAGCAGCTTAAAGGTGGAGGGGCCTTTTAGTACGCAGTATTTT. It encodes CASSLKVEGPFSTQYF.

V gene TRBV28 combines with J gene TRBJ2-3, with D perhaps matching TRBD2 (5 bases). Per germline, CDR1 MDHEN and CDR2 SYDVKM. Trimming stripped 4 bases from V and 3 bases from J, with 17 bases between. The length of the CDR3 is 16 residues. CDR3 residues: CASSSLRVRGTDTQYF. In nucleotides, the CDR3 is TGTGCCAGCAGTTCTCTGCGCGTACGAGGGACAGATACGCAGTATTTT. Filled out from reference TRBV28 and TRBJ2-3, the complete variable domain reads DVKVTQSSRYLVKRTGEKVFLECVQDMDHENMFWYRQDPGLGLRLIYFSYDVKMKEKGDIPEGYSVSREKKERFSLILESASTNQTSMYLCASSSLRVRGTDTQYFGPGTRLTVL.

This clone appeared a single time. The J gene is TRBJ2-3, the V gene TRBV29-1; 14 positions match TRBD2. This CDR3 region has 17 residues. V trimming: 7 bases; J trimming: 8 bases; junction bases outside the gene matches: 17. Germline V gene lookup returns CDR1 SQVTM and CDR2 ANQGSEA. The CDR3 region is CSAGTQGTSGRGSTQYF. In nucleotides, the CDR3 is TGCAGCGCCGGGACCCAAGGGACTAGCGGGAGAGGAAGTACGCAGTATTTT.

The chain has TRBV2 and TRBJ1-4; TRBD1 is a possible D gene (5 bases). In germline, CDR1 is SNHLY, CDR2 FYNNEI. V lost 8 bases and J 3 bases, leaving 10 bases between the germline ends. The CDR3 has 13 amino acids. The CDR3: CASLQEPNEKLFF. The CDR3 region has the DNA TGTGCCAGCCTACAGGAACCTAATGAAAAACTGTTTTTT.

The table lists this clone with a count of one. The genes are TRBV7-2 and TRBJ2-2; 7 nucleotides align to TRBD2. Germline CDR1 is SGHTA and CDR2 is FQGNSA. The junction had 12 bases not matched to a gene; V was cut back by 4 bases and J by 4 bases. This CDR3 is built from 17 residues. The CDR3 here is CASSYDWRGSRTGELFF. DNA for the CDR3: TGTGCCAGCAGCTACGACTGGCGGGGGTCCCGCACCGGGGAGCTGTTTTTT.

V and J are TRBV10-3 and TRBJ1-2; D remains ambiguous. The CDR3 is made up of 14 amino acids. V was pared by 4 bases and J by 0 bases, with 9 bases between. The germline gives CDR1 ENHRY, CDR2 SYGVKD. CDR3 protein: CAISVSDANYGYTF. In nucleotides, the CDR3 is TGTGCCATCAGTGTTTCGGACGCTAACTATGGCTACACCTTC.

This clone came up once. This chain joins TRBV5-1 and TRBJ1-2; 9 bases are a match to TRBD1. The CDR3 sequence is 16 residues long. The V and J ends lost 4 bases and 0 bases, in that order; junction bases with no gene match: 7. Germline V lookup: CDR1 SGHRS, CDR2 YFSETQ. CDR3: CASSVLGQGTNYGYTF. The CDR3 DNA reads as TGCGCCAGCAGCGTTCTAGGACAGGGGACTAACTATGGCTACACCTTC.

CDR3 coding DNA: TGTGCCTGGAGGAGTGGGCACCGGAGGATTTGCATGAACACTGAAGCTTTCTTT. It yields the protein CAWRSGHRRICMNTEAFF. The gene calls are TRBV30 and TRBJ1-1; unclear D gene. V gave up 3 bases and J gave up 0 bases, with 23 bases separating them. This CDR3 has 18 amino acids. The V gene's germline CDR1 is GTSNPN and CDR2 SVGIG (reference sequence).

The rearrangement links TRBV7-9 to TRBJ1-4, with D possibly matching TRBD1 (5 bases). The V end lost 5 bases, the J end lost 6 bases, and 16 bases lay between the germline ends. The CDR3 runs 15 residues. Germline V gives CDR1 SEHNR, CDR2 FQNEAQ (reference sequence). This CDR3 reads CASSRGLGIHEKLFF. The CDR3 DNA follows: TGTGCCAGCAGCCGGGGGTTGGGGATCCATGAAAAACTGTTTTTT.

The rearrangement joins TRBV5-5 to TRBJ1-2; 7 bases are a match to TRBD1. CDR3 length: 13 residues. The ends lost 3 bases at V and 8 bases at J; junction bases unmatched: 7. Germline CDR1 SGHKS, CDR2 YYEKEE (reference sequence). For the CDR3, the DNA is TGTGCCAGCAGCTCGGGACAGACGAAAGGCTACACCTTC. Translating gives CASSSGQTKGYTF.